The 30 T cell receptor beta chains given below trace back to one sample, sequenced in a study of blood T cell repertoires in COVID-19. Sequencing used immunoSEQ multiplex PCR; TCRdb keeps in-frame clones, though not all of them. Here the sample spans roughly 150,000 clones, approximately 88% being singletons. The sequenced sample consisted of peripheral blood. These receptor sequences come from an elderly woman with active or convalescent COVID-19.

V usage is TRBV7-2 and J usage is TRBJ1-2, with D unclear. There are 17 residues in the CDR3. From germline, CDR1 is SGHTA and CDR2 FQGNSA. Trimming took off 2 bases at V and 3 bases at J, with 19 bases between the two ends. CDR3 residues: CASSLTSGLMNDYGYTF. The CDR3 DNA sequence: TGTGCCAGCAGCTTAACTTCAGGACTTATGAATGACTATGGCTACACCTTC.

CDR3 amino acids: CASSIVPGGDGYTF. CDR3 coding DNA: TGTGCCAGTAGTATAGTTCCAGGGGGCGATGGCTACACCTTC. The chain uses TRBV19 and TRBJ1-2; 8 nucleotides line up with TRBD1. V gave up 1 base and J gave up 6 bases; unmatched junction bases: 4. The germline V gene has CDR1 LNHDA and CDR2 SQIVND (reference sequence). This CDR3 has 14 residues.

The chain carries TRBV7-2 and TRBJ2-1, with TRBD1 identical over 8 bases. This CDR3 contains 16 residues. Germline-derived CDR1 and CDR2 are SGHTA and FQGNSA. Trimming cost V 5 bases and J 9 bases; bases outside gene matches: 15. Written as DNA, the CDR3 is TGTGCCAGCAGCCATCAGACCGGGACAGGAAAGCCTGAGCAGTTCTTC. Its translation is CASSHQTGTGKPEQFF.

This clone has only one observation. This chain connects TRBV3-1 (or the pseudogene TRBV3-2) to TRBJ2-5; tentative D call: TRBD1 (5 bases). Trimming stripped 1 base from V and 2 bases from J, with 14 bases between. The CDR3 extends over 16 amino acids. CDR1 and CDR2 from the germline V gene are LGHDT and YNNKEL (reference sequence). As DNA, the CDR3 is TGTGCCAGCAGCCAAGTTCGGACATTTACGCAAGAGACCCAGTACTTC. It is translated as CASSQVRTFTQETQYF.

The table lists this clone with a few counts. This sequence joins TRBV11-2 and TRBJ1-1; D remains ambiguous. The germline V and J ends were trimmed by 4 bases and 8 bases, with 11 bases remaining between them. CDR1 is SGHAT, CDR2 FQNNGV, per germline. The CDR3 extends over 12 amino acids. The CDR3 DNA sequence: TGTGCCAGCAGCTCAGCCATCGGGGAAGCTTTCTTT. Translated, it gives CASSSAIGEAFF.

The V gene is TRBV9, the J gene TRBJ2-2, with TRBD1 identical over 8 bases. J was trimmed by 6 bases and V by 3 bases; bases with no gene match: 10. Germline lookup yields CDR1 SGDLS and CDR2 YYNGEE. The CDR3 sequence is 16 residues long. CDR3 coding DNA: TGTGCCAGCAGCGCCCCCTCACAGGGGGGCCCCGGGGAGCTGTTTTTT. Translating gives CASSAPSQGGPGELFF.

The chain carries TRBV3-1 (or the pseudogene TRBV3-2) and TRBJ2-7; 8 bases match TRBD1. Germline CDR1 reads LGHDT; CDR2 reads YNNKEL (reference sequence). The trim removed 2 bases at V and 3 bases at J, leaving 3 bases unmatched. The CDR3 is 14 residues long. CDR3 in amino acids: CASSQIGQGYEQYF. CDR3 nucleotide sequence: TGTGCCAGCAGCCAAATAGGACAGGGCTACGAGCAGTACTTC.

The chain is built from TRBV5-1 and TRBJ2-2; D not certain. From germline, CDR1 is SGHRS and CDR2 YFSETQ. Trimming took off 2 bases at V and 6 bases at J, with 14 bases between the two ends. The CDR3 has 15 residues. CDR3 in DNA: TGCGCCAGCAGCTTAGACCTAGTAGGTTCCGGGGAGCTGTTTTTT. This translates into CASSLDLVGSGELFF.

The genes are TRBV5-6 and TRBJ1-6; D remains ambiguous. CDR1 is SGHDT, CDR2 YYEEEE, per germline. Trimming shortened V by 0 bases and J by 5 bases, and 9 bases separated the two germline ends. The CDR3 runs 15 residues. The chain's CDR3 is CASSLAPGNNSPLHF. Here the CDR3 DNA reads TGTGCCAGCAGCTTGGCACCCGGTAATAATTCACCCCTCCACTTT.

The count of this clone is one. The chain uses TRBV19 and TRBJ1-2; D ambiguous. Germline values: CDR1 LNHDA, CDR2 SQIVND (reference sequence). This CDR3 has 15 residues. V lost 8 bases and J 1 base, leaving 17 bases between the germline ends. CDR3 in DNA: TGTGCCAGTGCCCCCACCAAGAGTAGTAACTATGGCTACACCTTC. Its protein product is CASAPTKSSNYGYTF.

The V gene is TRBV6-6, the J gene TRBJ2-5; 7 bases align to TRBD2. The CDR3 loop spans 15 amino acids. Germline V gene sequence: CDR1 MNHNY, CDR2 SVGAGI (reference sequence). V gave up 0 bases and J gave up 1 base; unmatched junction bases: 2. The CDR3 protein is CASSYSGGIQETQYF. Written as DNA, the CDR3 is TGTGCCAGCAGTTACTCCGGGGGGATCCAAGAGACCCAGTACTTC.

The rearrangement links TRBV19 to TRBJ2-7; 7 nucleotides align to TRBD1. V gave up 6 bases and J gave up 3 bases; unmatched junction bases: 8. Germline V gene sequence: CDR1 LNHDA, CDR2 SQIVND (reference sequence). The CDR3 runs 14 residues. This CDR3 is CASSLTTGDYEQYF. CDR3 nucleotide sequence: TGTGCCAGTAGCCTGACCACAGGGGACTACGAGCAGTACTTC. The variable domain in full, with the rest retrieved from reference TRBV19 and TRBJ2-7, is DGGITQSPKYLFRKEGQNVTLSCEQNLNHDAMYWYRQDPGQGLRLIYYSQIVNDFQKGDIAEGYSVSREKKESFPLTVTSAQKNPTAFYLCASSLTTGDYEQYFGPGTRLTVT.

The V and J genes are TRBV7-9 and TRBJ1-2, with 8 bases that match TRBD1. Germline loops: CDR1 SEHNR, CDR2 FQNEAQ (reference sequence). The CDR3 runs to 12 residues. V was pared by 3 bases and J by 7 bases, with 1 base of the junction left unmatched. CDR3: CASSFTGGGYTF. Here the CDR3 DNA reads TGTGCCAGCAGCTTCACAGGGGGTGGCTACACCTTC.

V usage is TRBV5-5 and J usage is TRBJ2-7; 8 nucleotides agree with TRBD1. This CDR3 region has 14 residues. Germline CDR1 and CDR2: SGHKS and YYEKEE (reference sequence). J lost 2 bases, V lost 8 bases, and 9 bases had no gene match. The CDR3 coding sequence is TGTGCCAGTTTTCTACAGGGGGGTGCCTACGAGCAGTACTTC. Protein: CASFLQGGAYEQYF.

The chain links TRBV20-1 to TRBJ2-7; a weak D match, TRBD1 (6 bases). Trimming cost V 6 bases and J 4 bases, with 10 bases left between them. This CDR3 is built from 11 residues. The germline V gene encodes CDR1 DFQATT and CDR2 SNEGSKA (reference sequence). The CDR3 is CSANQGYEQYF. CDR3 bases: TGCAGTGCCAATCAGGGGTACGAGCAGTACTTC.

The chain carries TRBV27 and TRBJ2-7; perhaps TRBD1 as D (5 bases). V was clipped by 7 bases and J by 1 base, with 11 bases between them. The CDR3 spans 13 residues. The germline V gene encodes CDR1 MNHEY and CDR2 SMNVEV (reference sequence). CDR3 protein: CASIDRQSYEQYF. The DNA for the CDR3 is TGTGCCAGCATAGATCGACAGTCCTACGAGCAGTACTTC.

The CDR3 region is CASSPGGTGRYGYTF. DNA for the CDR3: TGTGCCAGCAGCCCCGGTGGGACAGGGCGGTACGGCTACACCTTC. The chain joins TRBV7-3 to TRBJ1-2; 9 nucleotides align to TRBD1. Trimming took 5 bases from V and 8 from J; bases not matched to a gene: 12. Germline lookup yields CDR1 SGHTA and CDR2 FQGTGA. This CDR3 has 15 amino acids.

The chain combines TRBV6-5 with TRBJ2-2, with TRBD2 as a possible D gene (7 bases). The CDR3 runs to 15 residues. Germline lookup yields CDR1 MNHEY and CDR2 SVGAGI. V gave up 10 bases and J gave up 4 bases, with 19 bases separating them. CDR3 DNA: TGTGCCACCCGCCAGGGGAGGGGAGGCACCGGGGAGCTGTTTTTT. This encodes CATRQGRGGTGELFF.

The V call is TRBV28, the J call TRBJ1-1, with 8 bases fitting TRBD1. Germline loops: CDR1 MDHEN, CDR2 SYDVKM. The CDR3 has 14 amino acids. The J segment lost 4 bases and the V segment lost 5 bases, leaving 6 bases of the junction unmatched. This chain's CDR3 is CASSTQGVGTEAFF. DNA for the CDR3: TGTGCCAGCAGTACACAGGGGGTGGGCACTGAAGCTTTCTTT.

CDR3 sequence: CASTPGDSLTSSYNEQFF. The CDR3 nucleotides read TGCGCCAGCACCCCGGGGGACAGCCTTACAAGCTCCTACAATGAGCAGTTCTTC. The chain recombines TRBV5-1 with TRBJ2-1; tentatively, D is TRBD1 (7 bases). The germline CDR1 and CDR2 sequences are SGHRS and YFSETQ. The CDR3 spans 18 residues. V lost 6 bases to trimming and J lost 0 bases, with 22 bases between them.

The chain has TRBV9 and TRBJ2-3, with 7 bases fitting TRBD2. This CDR3 has 18 amino acids. Germline V gene data show CDR1 as SGDLS and CDR2 as YYNGEE. V lost 6 bases, J lost 2 bases, and 18 bases stayed unmatched. The CDR3 reads CASNPSGGGGYLTDTQYF. CDR3 sequence (DNA): TGTGCCAGCAATCCCAGTGGCGGCGGGGGATACCTCACAGATACGCAGTATTTT.

The chain's CDR3 is CAIEGLGSGNTIYF. The CDR3 DNA follows: TGTGCCATCGAGGGCCTTGGCTCTGGAAACACCATATATTTT. V and J are TRBV10-3 and TRBJ1-3, with D unclear. The CDR3 extends over 14 amino acids. Looked up from germline, CDR1 is ENHRY and CDR2 is SYGVKD. The V gene lost 8 bases and the J gene lost 0 bases, with 11 bases spanning the gap.

The rearrangement uses TRBV19 and TRBJ1-6; no firm D call. This CDR3 has 14 residues. Germline lookup yields CDR1 LNHDA and CDR2 SQIVND (reference sequence). Trimming removed 5 bases from V and 7 bases from J, with 12 bases in between. In DNA, the CDR3 is TGTGCCAGTAGTCTAGGCAGGTTCAATTCACCCCTCCACTTT. It is translated as CASSLGRFNSPLHF.

J is TRBJ1-1 and V is TRBV7-3; no definite D call. Germline lookup yields CDR1 SGHTA and CDR2 FQGTGA. There are 13 residues in the CDR3. V was pared by 2 bases and J by 6 bases, with 10 bases between. The CDR3 loop reads CASSLRGVSEAFF. CDR3 sequence (DNA): TGTGCCAGCAGCTTACGGGGTGTATCTGAAGCTTTCTTT.

The J gene is TRBJ2-3, the V gene TRBV11-2; D is unresolved. Trimming left V 0 bases short and J 9 bases short, with 7 bases between. Per the germline V gene, CDR1 is SGHAT and CDR2 is FQNNGV. The CDR3 covers 12 residues. CDR3 region: CASSLDERTQYF. CDR3 nucleotide sequence: TGTGCCAGCAGCTTAGATGAGAGGACGCAGTATTTT.

This clone was counted once. The chain is built from TRBV5-1 and TRBJ1-2; D is possibly TRBD1 (5 bases). The V end was cut by 0 bases, the J end by 6 bases, with 12 bases between. Per germline, CDR1 SGHRS and CDR2 YFSETQ. The CDR3 consists of 14 residues. The CDR3 DNA reads as TGCGCCAGCAGCTTGGAGGGTCAGGGTGATGGCTACACCTTC. Its translation: CASSLEGQGDGYTF.

The rearrangement links TRBV10-3 to TRBJ2-7, with 8 bases fitting TRBD1. CDR1 is ENHRY, CDR2 SYGVKD, per germline. This CDR3 spans 13 amino acids. V shed 3 bases and J 7 bases; nucleotides not matched to a gene: 5. The CDR3 DNA reads as TGTGCCATCAGTGACAACAGGGGGTTTGAGCAGTACTTC. The encoded protein is CAISDNRGFEQYF.

This chain links TRBV18 with TRBJ1-1; a possible D gene is TRBD1 (6 bases). The length of the CDR3 is 15 residues. V lost 5 bases to trimming and J lost 0 bases, with 13 bases between them. The germline gives CDR1 KGHSH, CDR2 LQKENI. The CDR3 DNA reads TGTGCCAGCTCATCAAACAGGGACGTGAACACTGAAGCTTTCTTT. Amino acids: CASSSNRDVNTEAFF.

This chain uses TRBV6-6 with TRBJ1-1; D is perhaps TRBD1 (5 bases). Deletions cut 7 bases from V and 7 bases from J, with 19 bases between. The CDR3 sequence is 14 residues long. The germline gives CDR1 MNHNY, CDR2 SVGAGI (reference sequence). The CDR3 DNA follows: TGTGCCAGCACGACCGGGGGGATTCCAATTGAAGCTTTCTTT. Translating it yields CASTTGGIPIEAFF.

The gene calls are TRBV6-1 and TRBJ1-2; D is uncertain. Germline assignment: CDR1 MNHNS and CDR2 SASEGT. The V end lost 3 bases, the J end lost 7 bases, and 6 bases lay between the germline ends. The CDR3 totals 11 residues. This CDR3 reads CASSESFGYTF. DNA of the CDR3: TGTGCCAGCAGTGAGAGTTTTGGCTACACCTTC.